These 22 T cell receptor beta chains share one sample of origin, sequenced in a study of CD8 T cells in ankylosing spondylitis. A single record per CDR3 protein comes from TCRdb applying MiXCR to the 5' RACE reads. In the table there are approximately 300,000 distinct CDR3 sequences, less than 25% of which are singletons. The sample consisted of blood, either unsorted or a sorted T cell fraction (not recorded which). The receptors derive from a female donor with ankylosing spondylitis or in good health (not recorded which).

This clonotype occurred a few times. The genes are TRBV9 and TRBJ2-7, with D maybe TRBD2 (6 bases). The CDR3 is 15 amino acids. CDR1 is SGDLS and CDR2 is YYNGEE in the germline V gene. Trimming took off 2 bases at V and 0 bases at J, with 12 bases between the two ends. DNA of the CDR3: TGTGCCAGCAGCGTTGATAGCGGCTTCTCCTACGAGCAGTACTTC. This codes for CASSVDSGFSYEQYF. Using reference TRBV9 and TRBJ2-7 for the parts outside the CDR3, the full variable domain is DSGVTQTPKHLITATGQRVTLRCSPRSGDLSVYWYQQSLDQGLQFLIQYYNGEERAKGNILERFSAQQFPDLHSELNLSSLELGDSALYFCASSVDSGFSYEQYFGPGTRLTVT.

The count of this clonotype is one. The CDR3 DNA follows: TGTGCCAGCAGGGAGGACGGGAGCTCCTACGAGCAGTACTTC. It translates to CASREDGSSYEQYF. The chain combines TRBV2 with TRBJ2-7, with a weak D call TRBD2 (6 bases). V was cut by 6 bases and J by 0 bases, with 12 bases left in between. CDR3 length: 14 residues. Per the germline V gene, CDR1 is SNHLY and CDR2 is FYNNEI.

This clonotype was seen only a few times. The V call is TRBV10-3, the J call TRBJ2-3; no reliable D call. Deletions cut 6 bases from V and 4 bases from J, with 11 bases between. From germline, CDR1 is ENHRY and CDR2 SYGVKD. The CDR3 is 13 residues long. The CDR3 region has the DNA TGTGCCATCAGGCCGCCTGGAGCAGATACGCAGTATTTT. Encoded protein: CAIRPPGADTQYF.

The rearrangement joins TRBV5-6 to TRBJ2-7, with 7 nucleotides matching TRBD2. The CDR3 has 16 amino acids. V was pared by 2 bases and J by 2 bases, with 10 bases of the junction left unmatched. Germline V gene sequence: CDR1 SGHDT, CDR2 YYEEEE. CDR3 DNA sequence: TGTGCCAGCAGCTTTCGGGCTAGCGGCTCAACCTACGAGCAGTACTTC. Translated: CASSFRASGSTYEQYF.

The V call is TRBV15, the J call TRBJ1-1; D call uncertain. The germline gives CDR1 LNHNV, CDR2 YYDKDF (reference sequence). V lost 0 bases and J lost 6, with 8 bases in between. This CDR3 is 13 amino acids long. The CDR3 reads CATSRDEGAEAFF. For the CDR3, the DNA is TGTGCCACCAGCAGAGATGAGGGTGCTGAAGCTTTCTTT.

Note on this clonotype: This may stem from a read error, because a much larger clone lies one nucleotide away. In nucleotides, the CDR3 is TGTGCCAGCAGTTTTTCGCCTCAAGTGTTCTTC. Its translation is CASSFSPQVFF. The rearrangement joins TRBV12-3 or TRBV12-4 to TRBJ2-1; D unresolved. This CDR3 region has 11 residues. The V gene lost 3 bases and the J gene lost 15 bases, with 12 bases spanning the gap.

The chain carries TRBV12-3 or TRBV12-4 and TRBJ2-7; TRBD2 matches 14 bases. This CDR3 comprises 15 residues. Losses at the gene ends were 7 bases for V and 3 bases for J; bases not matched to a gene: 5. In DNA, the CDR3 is TGTGCCAGCACCATAGGACTAGCGGGGGGCTACGAGCAGTACTTC. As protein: CASTIGLAGGYEQYF.

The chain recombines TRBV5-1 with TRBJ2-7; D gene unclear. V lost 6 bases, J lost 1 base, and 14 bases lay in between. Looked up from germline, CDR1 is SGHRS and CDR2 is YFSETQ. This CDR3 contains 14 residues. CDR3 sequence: CASTPGDTSYEQYF. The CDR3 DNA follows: TGCGCCAGCACCCCCGGCGACACTTCCTACGAGCAGTACTTC. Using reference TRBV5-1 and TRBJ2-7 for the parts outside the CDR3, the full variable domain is KAGVTQTPRYLIKTRGQQVTLSCSPISGHRSVSWYQQTPGQGLQFLFEYFSETQRNKGNFPGRFSGRQFSNSRSEMNVSTLELGDSALYLCASTPGDTSYEQYFGPGTRLTVT.

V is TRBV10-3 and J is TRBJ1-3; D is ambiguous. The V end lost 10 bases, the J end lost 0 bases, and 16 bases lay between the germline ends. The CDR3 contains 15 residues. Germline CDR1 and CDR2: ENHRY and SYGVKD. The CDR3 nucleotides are TGTGCCACCTCGATGGGTATCATCTCTGGAAACACCATATATTTT. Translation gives CATSMGIISGNTIYF.

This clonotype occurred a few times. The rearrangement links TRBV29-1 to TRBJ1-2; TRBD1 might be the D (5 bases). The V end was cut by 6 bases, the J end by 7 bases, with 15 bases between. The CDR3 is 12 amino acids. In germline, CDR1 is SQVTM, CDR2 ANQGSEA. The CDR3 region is CSVGVTQGGYTF. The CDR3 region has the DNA TGCAGCGTCGGGGTGACTCAGGGTGGCTACACCTTC.

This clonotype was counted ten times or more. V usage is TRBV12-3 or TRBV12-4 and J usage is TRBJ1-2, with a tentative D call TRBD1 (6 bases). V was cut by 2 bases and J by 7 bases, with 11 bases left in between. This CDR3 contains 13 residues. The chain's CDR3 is CASSLTGRGGYTF. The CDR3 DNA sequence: TGTGCCAGCAGTTTAACAGGCAGGGGTGGCTACACCTTC.

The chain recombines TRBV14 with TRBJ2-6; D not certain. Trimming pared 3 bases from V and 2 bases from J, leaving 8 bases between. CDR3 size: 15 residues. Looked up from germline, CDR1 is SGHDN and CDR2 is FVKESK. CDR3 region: CASSHRAAGANVLTF. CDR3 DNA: TGTGCCAGCAGCCATAGGGCCGCTGGGGCCAACGTCCTGACTTTC.

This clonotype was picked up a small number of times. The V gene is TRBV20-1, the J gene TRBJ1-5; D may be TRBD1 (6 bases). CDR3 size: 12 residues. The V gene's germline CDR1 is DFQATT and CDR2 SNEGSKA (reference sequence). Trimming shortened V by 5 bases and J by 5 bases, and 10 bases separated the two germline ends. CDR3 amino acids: CSAFRGDQPQHF. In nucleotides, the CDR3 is TGCAGTGCTTTCAGGGGAGATCAGCCCCAGCATTTT.

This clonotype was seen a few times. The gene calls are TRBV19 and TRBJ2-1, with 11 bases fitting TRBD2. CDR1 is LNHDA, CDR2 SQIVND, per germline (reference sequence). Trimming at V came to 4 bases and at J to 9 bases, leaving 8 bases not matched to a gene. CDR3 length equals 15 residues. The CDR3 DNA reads TGTGCCAGTAGTACCACTAGCGGGAGTATCGGTGAGCAGTTCTTC. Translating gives CASSTTSGSIGEQFF. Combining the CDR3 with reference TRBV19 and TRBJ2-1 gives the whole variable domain DGGITQSPKYLFRKEGQNVTLSCEQNLNHDAMYWYRQDPGQGLRLIYYSQIVNDFQKGDIAEGYSVSREKKESFPLTVTSAQKNPTAFYLCASSTTSGSIGEQFFGPGTRLTVL.

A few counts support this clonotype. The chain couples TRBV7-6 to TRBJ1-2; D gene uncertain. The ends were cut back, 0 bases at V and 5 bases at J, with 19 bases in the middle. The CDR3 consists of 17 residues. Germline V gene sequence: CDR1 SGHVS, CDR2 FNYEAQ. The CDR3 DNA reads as TGTGCCAGCAGCTTAGCTTCCCCCGGGCCGAGAGCTTATGGCTACACCTTC. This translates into CASSLASPGPRAYGYTF.

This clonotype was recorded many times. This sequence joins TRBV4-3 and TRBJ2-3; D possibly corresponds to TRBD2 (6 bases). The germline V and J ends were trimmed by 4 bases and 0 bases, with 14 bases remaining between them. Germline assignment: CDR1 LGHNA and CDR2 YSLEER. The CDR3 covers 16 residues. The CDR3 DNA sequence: TGCGCCAGCAGCCTCGGGACTCACGTCAGCACAGATACGCAGTATTTT. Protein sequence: CASSLGTHVSTDTQYF.

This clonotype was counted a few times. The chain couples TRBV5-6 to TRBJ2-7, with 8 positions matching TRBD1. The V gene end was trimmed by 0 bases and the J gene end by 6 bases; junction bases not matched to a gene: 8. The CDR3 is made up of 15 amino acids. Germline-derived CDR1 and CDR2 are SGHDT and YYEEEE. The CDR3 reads CASSLAGTGLREQYF. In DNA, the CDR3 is TGTGCCAGCAGCTTGGCCGGGACAGGCCTTCGCGAGCAGTACTTC.

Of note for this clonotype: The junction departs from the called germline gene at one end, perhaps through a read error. The CDR3 nucleotides read TGTGCCTGCAGCTTAGCGAGTAGCGGCACAGATACGCAGTATTTT. Encoded protein: CACSLASSGTDTQYF. This chain connects TRBV7-2 to TRBJ2-3; tentative D call: TRBD2 (5 bases). CDR3 length equals 15 residues. The germline V gene has CDR1 SGHTA and CDR2 FQGNSA. Filled out from reference TRBV7-2 and TRBJ2-3, the complete variable domain reads GAGVSQSPSNKVTEKGKDVELRCDPISGHTALYWYRQSLGQGLEFLIYFQGNSAPDKSGLPSDRFSAERTGGSVSTLTIQRTQQEDSAVYLCACSLASSGTDTQYFGPGTRLTVL.

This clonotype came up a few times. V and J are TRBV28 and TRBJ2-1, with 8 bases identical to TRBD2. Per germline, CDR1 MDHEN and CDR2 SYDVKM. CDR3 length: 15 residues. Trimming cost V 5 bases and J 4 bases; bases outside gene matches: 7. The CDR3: CASSPTGLAYNEQFF. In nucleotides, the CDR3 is TGTGCCAGCAGTCCGACCGGACTAGCTTACAATGAGCAGTTCTTC.

As DNA, the CDR3 is TGCAGTGCCCACGCCTCGACTAGCGGGAATTACAATGAGCAGTTCTTC. This encodes CSAHASTSGNYNEQFF. The chain combines TRBV20-1 with TRBJ2-1; 11 bases match TRBD2. V shed 6 bases and J 4 bases; nucleotides not matched to a gene: 11. The germline V gene encodes CDR1 DFQATT and CDR2 SNEGSKA (reference sequence). The CDR3 totals 16 residues.

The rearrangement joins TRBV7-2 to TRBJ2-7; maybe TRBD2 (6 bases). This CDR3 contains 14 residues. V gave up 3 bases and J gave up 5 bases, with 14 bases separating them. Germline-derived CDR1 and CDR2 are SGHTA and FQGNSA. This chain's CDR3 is CASSFGGVGDEQYF. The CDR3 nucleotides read TGTGCCAGCAGCTTTGGCGGGGTAGGCGACGAGCAGTACTTC. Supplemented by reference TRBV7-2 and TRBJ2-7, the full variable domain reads GAGVSQSPSNKVTEKGKDVELRCDPISGHTALYWYRQSLGQGLEFLIYFQGNSAPDKSGLPSDRFSAERTGGSVSTLTIQRTQQEDSAVYLCASSFGGVGDEQYFGPGTRLTVT.

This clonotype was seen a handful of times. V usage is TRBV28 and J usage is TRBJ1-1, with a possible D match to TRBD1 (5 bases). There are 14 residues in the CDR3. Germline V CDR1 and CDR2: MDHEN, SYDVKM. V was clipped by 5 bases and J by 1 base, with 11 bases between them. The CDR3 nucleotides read TGTGCCAGCAGTGAGATAAGGGGGAACACTGAAGCTTTCTTT. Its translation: CASSEIRGNTEAFF.